Presented here are 20 T cell receptor beta chains from one specimen sequenced in a study of cytomegalovirus exposure and HLA in healthy donors. With 60 Vbeta and 13 Jbeta primers, the PCR was carried out. Assay used: immunoSEQ multiplex PCR; TCRdb lists only in-frame clones, some missing. The sample has over 85,000 clones; 70% to 90% are singletons. The sample taken for sequencing was PBMCs. The source is a man in his forties in good health and CMV-seronegative.

Only a few counts were recorded for this clone. This chain joins TRBV5-1 and TRBJ1-1; D might be TRBD1 (5 bases). The germline V and J ends were trimmed by 1 base and 1 base, with 8 bases remaining between them. Germline CDR1 reads SGHRS; CDR2 reads YFSETQ. The CDR3 totals 14 residues. The CDR3 protein is CASSLYGQNTEAFF. The CDR3 DNA reads as TGCGCCAGCAGCTTGTATGGACAGAACACTGAAGCTTTCTTT. Full variable domain (outside the CDR3, taken from reference TRBV5-1 and TRBJ1-1): KAGVTQTPRYLIKTRGQQVTLSCSPISGHRSVSWYQQTPGQGLQFLFEYFSETQRNKGNFPGRFSGRQFSNSRSEMNVSTLELGDSALYLCASSLYGQNTEAFFGQGTRLTVV.

The chain combines TRBV30 with TRBJ2-7; 9 nucleotides match TRBD1. The CDR3 is 12 amino acids. J was trimmed by 7 bases and V by 2 bases; bases with no gene match: 3. From germline, CDR1 is GTSNPN and CDR2 SVGIG (reference sequence). The CDR3 reads CAWSTGGREQYF. The CDR3 nucleotides read TGTGCCTGGAGTACAGGGGGCCGAGAGCAGTACTTC.

This clone was picked up one time. The chain is built from TRBV5-5 and TRBJ1-6; D may be TRBD1 (5 bases). Trimming took off 4 bases at V and 9 bases at J, with 17 bases between the two ends. The CDR3 covers 15 residues. Germline assignment: CDR1 SGHKS and CDR2 YYEKEE (reference sequence). In DNA, the CDR3 is TGTGCCAGCAGCATATCAAAGGGGATGGGTTCACCCCTCCACTTT. It is translated as CASSISKGMGSPLHF. Drawing the rest from reference TRBV5-5 and TRBJ1-6, the complete variable domain is DAGVTQSPTHLIKTRGQQVTLRCSPISGHKSVSWYQQVLGQGPQFIFQYYEKEERGRGNFPDRFSARQFPNYSSELNVNALLLGDSALYLCASSISKGMGSPLHFGNGTRLTVT.

The chain carries TRBV4-3 and TRBJ2-1; 8 bases line up with TRBD2. V lost 0 bases and J lost 8; bases outside the gene matches: 9. Germline V gene lookup returns CDR1 LGHNA and CDR2 YSLEER. CDR3 length: 16 residues. The CDR3 region is CASSQDGRGGRDEQFF. The CDR3 coding sequence is TGCGCCAGCAGCCAAGACGGACGGGGGGGCCGTGATGAGCAGTTCTTC.

The V and J genes are TRBV29-1 and TRBJ2-7; 8 nucleotides align to TRBD2. Germline V gives CDR1 SQVTM, CDR2 ANQGSEA. The CDR3 sequence is 14 residues long. V shed 3 bases and J 7 bases; nucleotides not matched to a gene: 11. The CDR3, as DNA: TGCAGCGTTGATCGGGGACTAGGATCAACGGAGCAGTACTTC. This gives the protein CSVDRGLGSTEQYF.

This chain connects TRBV27 to TRBJ2-3; 10 nucleotides agree with TRBD1. Trimming removed 9 bases from V and 6 bases from J; junction bases left unmatched: 9. The CDR3 covers 14 residues. Germline CDR1 and CDR2: MNHEY and SMNVEV (reference sequence). In nucleotides, the CDR3 is TGTGCCAGTATGGGACAGGGGAAGGGGGATACGCAGTATTTT. This codes for CASMGQGKGDTQYF.

This clone appeared a single time. V is TRBV6-4 and J is TRBJ2-1; no definite D call. The CDR3 is made up of 13 amino acids. The germline CDR1 and CDR2 sequences are MRHNA and SNTAGT. Trimming took off 5 bases at V and 9 bases at J, with 14 bases between the two ends. CDR3 nucleotides: TGTGCCAGCAGTCTAACCGCGATTGGTGAGCAGTTCTTC. This codes for CASSLTAIGEQFF.

J is TRBJ1-6 and V is TRBV7-6; TRBD1 might be the D (5 bases). V was cut by 8 bases and J by 8 bases, with 19 bases left in between. The CDR3 is 15 amino acids. Germline V lookup: CDR1 SGHVS, CDR2 FNYEAQ. CDR3 loop: CASRAVAGGDSPLHF. CDR3 nucleotides: TGTGCCAGCCGGGCGGTGGCGGGGGGTGATTCACCCCTCCACTTT.

V gene TRBV2 combines with J gene TRBJ2-3, with TRBD1 matching over 8 bases. Germline loops: CDR1 SNHLY, CDR2 FYNNEI. The CDR3 has 16 amino acids. The V and J ends lost 7 bases and 0 bases, in that order; junction bases with no gene match: 9. The CDR3: CASNPGQGGSTDTQYF. The CDR3 coding sequence is TGTGCCAGCAACCCTGGACAGGGAGGTAGCACAGATACGCAGTATTTT.

The V call is TRBV13, the J call TRBJ2-3; D might be TRBD2 (6 bases). V was shortened by 8 bases and J by 0 bases, with 18 bases between the two germline ends. The CDR3 has 16 residues. In germline, CDR1 is PRHDT, CDR2 FYEKMQ (reference sequence). This chain's CDR3 is CASAMWKAGSTDTQYF. The CDR3 nucleotides are TGTGCCAGCGCCATGTGGAAGGCGGGGAGCACAGATACGCAGTATTTT.

The sample holds a few counts of this clone. V gene TRBV18 combines with J gene TRBJ1-1, with a weak D call TRBD1 (5 bases). The CDR3 contains 15 residues. Trimming removed 3 bases from V and 5 bases from J, with 16 bases in between. Germline V lookup: CDR1 KGHSH, CDR2 LQKENI. This chain's CDR3 is CASSPIQGRGTEAFF. As DNA, the CDR3 is TGTGCCAGCTCACCGATTCAGGGACGGGGGACTGAAGCTTTCTTT.

The chain recombines TRBV7-2 with TRBJ2-4; the match to TRBD2 covers 12 bases. Germline V gives CDR1 SGHTA, CDR2 FQGNSA. This CDR3 is built from 16 residues. V lost 5 bases to trimming and J lost 9 bases; unmatched junction nucleotides: 11. The CDR3 sequence: CASSRRLAGAPGIQYF. In DNA, the CDR3 is TGTGCCAGCAGCCGACGACTAGCGGGGGCCCCGGGCATTCAGTACTTC.

The rearrangement uses TRBV28 and TRBJ2-3; TRBD2 matches at 11 bases. The CDR3 length is 18 residues. From germline, CDR1 is MDHEN and CDR2 SYDVKM. Trimming at V came to 1 base and at J to 4 bases, leaving 10 bases not matched to a gene. CDR3 amino acids: CASSLYPKISGGADTQYF. DNA of the CDR3: TGTGCCAGCAGTTTATACCCCAAAATTAGCGGGGGGGCAGATACGCAGTATTTT.

The CDR3: CAWSRDRGGTDTQYF. The CDR3 region has the DNA TGTGCCTGGAGTAGAGACAGGGGGGGCACAGATACGCAGTATTTT. The rearrangement joins TRBV30 to TRBJ2-3; 9 bases are shared with TRBD1. Trimming at V came to 2 bases and at J to 1 base, leaving 4 bases not matched to a gene. The CDR3 has 15 amino acids. Germline V gene lookup returns CDR1 GTSNPN and CDR2 SVGIG (reference sequence).

V usage is TRBV6-5 and J usage is TRBJ1-1, with no clear D. Per the germline V gene, CDR1 is MNHEY and CDR2 is SVGAGI. V lost 2 bases and J lost 4, with 14 bases in between. CDR3 length: 15 residues. The CDR3 DNA reads as TGTGCCAGCAGTTACAGCCCAGAGGGCGGCACTGAAGCTTTCTTT. Translating it yields CASSYSPEGGTEAFF.

This chain uses TRBV29-1 with TRBJ1-4, with D hard to call. This CDR3 has 13 amino acids. From germline, CDR1 is SQVTM and CDR2 ANQGSEA. Between the trimmed V and J ends, which lost 6 bases and 7 bases, there was a span of 15 bases. CDR3 nucleotide sequence: TGCAGCGTCCGACACCAACTAGGTGAAAAACTGTTTTTT. Translation gives CSVRHQLGEKLFF. Filled out from reference TRBV29-1 and TRBJ1-4, the complete variable domain reads SAVISQKPSRDICQRGTSLTIQCQVDSQVTMMFWYRQQPGQSLTLIATANQGSEATYESGFVIDKFPISRPNLTFSTLTVSNMSPEDSSIYLCSVRHQLGEKLFFGSGTQLSVL.

The sample holds a few counts of this clone. The rearrangement uses TRBV6-1 and TRBJ1-1, with D possibly TRBD1 on 5 matching bases. The CDR3 contains 14 residues. Germline lookup yields CDR1 MNHNS and CDR2 SASEGT. The V end was cut by 5 bases, the J end by 4 bases, with 14 bases between. CDR3 in DNA: TGTGCCAGCAGTCTCCATGGGGGGGGCACTGAAGCTTTCTTT. Residues: CASSLHGGGTEAFF.

This chain links TRBV4-3 with TRBJ1-1; TRBD1 aligns across 7 bases. CDR3 size: 15 residues. The V and J ends lost 4 bases and 4 bases, in that order; junction bases with no gene match: 9. The germline CDR1 and CDR2 sequences are LGHNA and YSLEER. CDR3 DNA sequence: TGCGCCAGCAGCCTACAAATCGACAGGGTCACTGAAGCTTTCTTT. Encoded protein: CASSLQIDRVTEAFF.

The chain is built from TRBV5-1 and TRBJ2-3, with 7 bases identical to TRBD2. In germline, CDR1 is SGHRS, CDR2 YFSETQ. V lost 4 bases and J lost 0; bases outside the gene matches: 17. CDR3 size: 19 residues. The CDR3 region is CASSPESGVGRSSTDTQYF. In DNA form, the CDR3 reads TGCGCCAGCAGCCCGGAGAGCGGGGTCGGAAGATCTAGCACAGATACGCAGTATTTT.

This chain links TRBV5-6 with TRBJ1-5; no firm D call. Per germline, CDR1 SGHDT and CDR2 YYEEEE. CDR3 length equals 15 residues. The V gene lost 0 bases and the J gene lost 11 bases, with 18 bases spanning the gap. This chain's CDR3 is CASSLGQVGPVSQHF. CDR3 nucleotide sequence: TGTGCCAGCAGCTTGGGGCAGGTGGGTCCGGTTTCCCAGCATTTT.